Listed below are T cell receptor beta chains from one sample, sequenced in a study of shared clonotypes between healthy human individuals. Data came from immunoSEQ multiplex PCR; TCRdb stores just in-frame clones and leaves some out. The data hold approximately 940,000 clones, with about 80% observed a single time. The sequencing input was memory CD4+ T cells sorted from blood. The receptor source for this set is a man between 18 and 29 years old in good health. Both conserved end residues are part of each CDR3. D genes are given only for firm matches. Size tells how often a clone was seen (once, few, many) or the class of an expanded clone, and some rows leave it out.

v_call: TRBV29-1; clone_size: -; d_call: TRBD2; j_call: TRBJ2-1; cdr3_aa: CSLGRGTPEQFF; cdr3_nt: TGCAGTTTGGGGCGGGGGACCCCCGAGCAGTTCTTC
v_call: TRBV5-1; clone_size: -; d_call: -; j_call: TRBJ2-1; cdr3_aa: CASSLKHEQFF; cdr3_nt: TGCGCCAGCAGCCTAAAGCATGAGCAGTTCTTC
v_call: TRBV18; clone_size: -; d_call: TRBD1; j_call: TRBJ2-7; cdr3_aa: CASSPQGQGSSYEQYF; cdr3_nt: TGTGCCAGCTCACCCCAGGGACAGGGTAGCTCCTACGAGCAGTACTTC
v_call: TRBV11-2; clone_size: -; d_call: -; j_call: TRBJ2-2; cdr3_aa: CASRQMTVFGELFF; cdr3_nt: TGTGCCAGCAGACAGATGACGGTGTTCGGGGAGCTGTTTTTT
v_call: TRBV18; clone_size: -; d_call: -; j_call: TRBJ1-1; cdr3_aa: CASSPRAGVTEAFF; cdr3_nt: TGTGCCAGCTCACCACGGGCGGGTGTCACTGAAGCTTTCTTT
v_call: TRBV6-1; clone_size: -; d_call: -; j_call: TRBJ2-3; cdr3_aa: CASSGNRIYSTDTQYF; cdr3_nt: TGTGCCAGCAGTGGCAACAGGATCTATAGCACAGATACGCAGTATTTT
v_call: TRBV21-1; clone_size: -; d_call: -; j_call: TRBJ2-7; cdr3_aa: CASSVQGSDEQYF; cdr3_nt: TGTGCCAGCAGCGTTCAGGGGTCCGACGAGCAGTACTTC
v_call: TRBV5-1; clone_size: -; d_call: -; j_call: TRBJ1-6; cdr3_aa: CASSLGRTEDNSPLHF; cdr3_nt: TGCGCCAGCAGCTTGGGCCGGACAGAGGATAATTCACCCCTCCACTTT
v_call: TRBV10-3; clone_size: -; d_call: TRBD1; j_call: TRBJ2-7; cdr3_aa: CAAGQGASSYEQYF; cdr3_nt: TGTGCCGCCGGACAGGGGGCCAGCTCCTACGAGCAGTACTTC
v_call: TRBV29-1; clone_size: -; d_call: -; j_call: TRBJ1-2; cdr3_aa: CSANYPGQGYGYTF; cdr3_nt: TGCAGCGCCAATTATCCGGGGCAAGGCTATGGCTACACCTTC
v_call: TRBV7-9; clone_size: -; d_call: TRBD2; j_call: TRBJ2-1; cdr3_aa: CASSFPRSGGNEQFF; cdr3_nt: TGTGCCAGCAGCTTCCCCCGTAGCGGGGGCAATGAGCAGTTCTTC
v_call: TRBV5-1; clone_size: once; d_call: TRBD2; j_call: TRBJ2-1; cdr3_aa: CASSLPQREPVDEQFF; cdr3_nt: TGCGCCAGCAGCTTGCCGCAGCGGGAGCCTGTCGATGAGCAGTTCTTC
v_call: TRBV7-6; clone_size: -; d_call: -; j_call: TRBJ2-5; cdr3_aa: CASSSTYLVGETQYF; cdr3_nt: TGTGCCAGCAGCTCGACCTATCTAGTTGGTGAGACCCAGTACTTC
v_call: TRBV5-4; clone_size: -; d_call: -; j_call: TRBJ1-1; cdr3_aa: CASGGPDTEAFF; cdr3_nt: TGTGCCAGTGGGGGGCCGGACACTGAAGCTTTCTTT
v_call: TRBV5-6; clone_size: once; d_call: -; j_call: TRBJ1-2; cdr3_aa: CASSSGGAINYGYTF; cdr3_nt: TGTGCCAGCAGCTCGGGGGGTGCGATTAACTATGGCTACACCTTC
v_call: TRBV30; clone_size: -; d_call: TRBD2; j_call: TRBJ2-1; cdr3_aa: CAWVSAGGPRYNEQFF; cdr3_nt: TGTGCCTGGGTCTCGGCGGGGGGACCCCGATACAATGAGCAGTTCTTC
v_call: TRBV5-1; clone_size: -; d_call: TRBD2; j_call: TRBJ2-7; cdr3_aa: CASSLLAGPSYEQYF; cdr3_nt: TGCGCCAGCAGCCTACTAGCGGGGCCCTCCTACGAGCAGTACTTC
v_call: TRBV6-4; clone_size: -; d_call: TRBD2; j_call: TRBJ2-1; cdr3_aa: CASRPLAGAPNEQFF; cdr3_nt: TGTGCCAGCAGACCACTAGCGGGAGCTCCGAATGAGCAGTTCTTC
v_call: TRBV6-6; clone_size: -; d_call: -; j_call: TRBJ1-2; cdr3_aa: CASSYSGGLYGYTF; cdr3_nt: TGTGCCAGCAGTTACTCCGGGGGGCTCTATGGCTACACCTTC
v_call: TRBV18; clone_size: -; d_call: -; j_call: TRBJ2-7; cdr3_aa: CASSSSYEQYF; cdr3_nt: TGTGCCAGCTCGTCGTCCTACGAGCAGTACTTC
v_call: TRBV2; clone_size: -; d_call: TRBD1; j_call: TRBJ1-2; cdr3_aa: CANGQGAGGYTF; cdr3_nt: TGTGCCAACGGACAGGGGGCGGGCGGCTACACCTTC
v_call: TRBV2; clone_size: few; d_call: TRBD1; j_call: TRBJ2-7; cdr3_aa: CASSRGTGIGEQYF; cdr3_nt: TGTGCCAGCAGTCGTGGGACAGGGATCGGCGAGCAGTACTTC
v_call: TRBV2; clone_size: once; d_call: -; j_call: TRBJ2-1; cdr3_aa: CASSVRDYNEQFF; cdr3_nt: TGTGCCAGCAGTGTTAGAGACTACAATGAGCAGTTCTTC
v_call: TRBV14; clone_size: -; d_call: -; j_call: TRBJ1-2; cdr3_aa: CASSQESPGLGNYGYTF; cdr3_nt: TGTGCCAGCAGCCAAGAAAGTCCCGGGTTAGGGAACTATGGCTACACCTTC
v_call: TRBV30; clone_size: -; d_call: -; j_call: TRBJ2-2; cdr3_aa: CAWSVYGPIVGTNTGELFF; cdr3_nt: TGTGCCTGGAGTGTATATGGGCCCATCGTCGGCACGAACACCGGGGAGCTGTTTTTT
v_call: TRBV29-1; clone_size: once; d_call: -; j_call: TRBJ1-4; cdr3_aa: CSVDVAPGSIRANEKLFF; cdr3_nt: TGCAGCGTTGACGTCGCGCCAGGGTCAATCAGGGCTAATGAAAAACTGTTTTTT
v_call: TRBV27; clone_size: -; d_call: -; j_call: TRBJ2-5; cdr3_aa: CASSFGGGAQETQYF; cdr3_nt: TGTGCCAGCAGTTTCGGGGGCGGGGCCCAAGAGACCCAGTACTTC
v_call: TRBV5-1; clone_size: -; d_call: TRBD1; j_call: TRBJ1-2; cdr3_aa: CASSLRQGAGYGYTF; cdr3_nt: TGCGCCAGCAGCTTGCGACAGGGGGCAGGCTATGGCTACACCTTC